Listed below are T cell receptor beta chains from one sample, sequenced in a study of blood T cell repertoires in COVID-19. The repertoire was sequenced with immunoSEQ multiplex PCR; TCRdb's copy has only in-frame clones and lacks some. The table has approximately 140,000 clones, approximately 90% seen once. The sample comprised PBMCs or T cells enriched from blood (not recorded which). The receptors originated from a woman aged 25 to 39 with acute COVID-19. Each CDR3 is given with its conserved first and last residue. The D gene is left open where the match is weak. Where a row states a size, it is once, few, many or the class of an expanded clone; other rows omit it.

d_call j_call v_call clone_size cdr3_aa cdr3_nt
TRBD2 TRBJ2-1 TRBV5-4 - CASSLRTSGYNEQFF TGTGCCAGCAGCTTGCGGACTAGCGGTTACAATGAGCAGTTCTTC
TRBD1 TRBJ1-5 TRBV6-5 - CASTGTGGYQPQHF TGTGCCAGCACCGGGACAGGTGGTTATCAGCCCCAGCATTTT
- TRBJ1-5 TRBV24-1 - CATSDSTLGEGPQHF TGTGCCACCAGTGATTCAACCTTGGGAGAGGGGCCCCAGCATTTT
TRBD2 TRBJ2-5 TRBV9 - CASSVGEGRQETQYF TGTGCCAGCAGCGTAGGGGAGGGTAGACAAGAGACCCAGTACTTC
- TRBJ1-4 TRBV11-2 - CASSLGSPGEKLFF TGTGCCAGCAGCTTGGGCTCACCTGGGGAAAAACTGTTTTTT
- TRBJ2-4 TRBV11-2 - CASSSRDIQNIQYF TGTGCCAGCAGCAGCCGGGACATCCAAAACATTCAGTACTTC
TRBD1 TRBJ1-2 TRBV30 - CGGSGQAVGYTF TGTGGAGGGTCGGGACAGGCGGTTGGCTACACCTTC
- TRBJ1-2 TRBV19 - CASSIGVGYGYTF TGTGCCAGTAGTATAGGAGTCGGGTATGGCTACACCTTC
TRBD1 TRBJ1-2 TRBV5-1 - CASSTTGVRYGYTF TGCGCCAGCAGCACCACAGGGGTTAGGTATGGCTACACCTTC
TRBD1 TRBJ2-2 TRBV9 - CASSVGTGYDTGELFF TGTGCCAGCAGCGTGGGGACAGGGTATGACACCGGGGAGCTGTTTTTT
TRBD1 TRBJ1-2 TRBV5-1 - CASSWVQGEDYGYTF TGCGCCAGCAGCTGGGTTCAGGGGGAAGACTATGGCTACACCTTC
- TRBJ2-5 TRBV2 - CASSDSETQYF TGTGCCAGCAGTGACTCCGAGACCCAGTACTTC
- TRBJ1-3 TRBV19 - CASSRVSPGNTIYF TGTGCCAGTAGTAGAGTGAGCCCTGGAAACACCATATATTTT
- TRBJ1-1 TRBV7-2 - CASSGARGRTEAFF TGTGCCAGCAGCGGAGCCCGAGGGAGAACTGAAGCTTTCTTT
TRBD1 TRBJ2-7 TRBV19 - CATSNRGNYEQYF TGTGCCACTTCGAACAGGGGTAACTACGAGCAGTACTTC
TRBD1 TRBJ1-2 TRBV5-1 few CASSSTSRDRAGIYGYTF TGCGCCAGCAGCTCGACGTCCCGGGACAGGGCCGGCATCTATGGCTACACCTTC
TRBD1 TRBJ2-7 TRBV28 - CASSFPSTGGTREQYF TGTGCCAGCAGTTTTCCCTCAACAGGGGGGACACGGGAGCAGTACTTC
- TRBJ2-1 TRBV4-3 - CASSQDGGEYNEQFF TGCGCCAGCAGCCAAGATGGCGGGGAATACAATGAGCAGTTCTTC
- TRBJ1-5 TRBV19 - CASSPPGVAPQHF TGTGCCAGTAGTCCCCCAGGGGTCGCGCCCCAGCATTTT
- TRBJ2-7 TRBV7-9 - CASSEDYPSREQYF TGTGCCAGCAGCGAAGACTACCCGTCCCGCGAGCAGTACTTC
- TRBJ1-2 TRBV6-5 - CATWTDSGYTF TGTGCCACGTGGACAGACTCTGGCTACACCTTC
TRBD2 TRBJ2-7 TRBV7-2 - CASSRRAGGPSEQYF TGTGCCAGCAGCCGCCGGGCGGGAGGGCCCAGTGAGCAGTACTTC
- TRBJ1-4 TRBV6-5 - CASNDGSWEGKLFF TGTGCCAGCAACGATGGGAGTTGGGAGGGAAAACTGTTTTTT
TRBD1 TRBJ1-1 TRBV18 - CASSPRGTGGNWAVTEAFF TGTGCCAGCTCACCTCGGGGGACAGGGGGCAACTGGGCCGTCACTGAAGCTTTCTTT
TRBD2 TRBJ2-4 TRBV29-1 - CSVERLAGPIQYF TGCAGCGTTGAACGGCTAGCGGGACCCATTCAGTACTTC
- TRBJ1-5 TRBV7-9 - CASSLTVLEHF TGTGCCAGCAGCTTGACAGTTTTGGAGCATTTT
- TRBJ2-2 TRBV24-1 - CATSDLEGAGELFF TGTGCCACCAGTGATTTGGAGGGGGCCGGGGAGCTGTTTTTT
- TRBJ1-2 TRBV28 once CASSFHVYGYTF TGTGCCAGCAGTTTTCATGTTTATGGCTACACCTTC
TRBD1 TRBJ1-5 TRBV6-2/TRBV6-3 - CASSYSSGQGNQPQHF TGTGCCAGCAGTTACTCGAGTGGACAGGGCAATCAGCCCCAGCATTTT
- TRBJ2-3 TRBV30 - CAWAELARTQYF TGTGCCTGGGCTGAGCTAGCCCGCACGCAGTATTTT
- TRBJ1-1 TRBV28 - CASSLFADGEAFF TGTGCCAGCAGTTTATTCGCCGACGGGGAAGCTTTCTTT
- TRBJ1-5 TRBV6-1 - CASSEAIPGIRQPQHF TGTGCCAGCAGTGAAGCTATCCCGGGGATAAGACAGCCCCAGCATTTT
TRBD2 TRBJ2-7 TRBV30 once CAWSIDGGRGYEQYF TGTGCCTGGAGTATCGACGGCGGGAGGGGCTACGAGCAGTACTTC
- TRBJ1-4 TRBV18 - CASSPLYGNEKLFF TGTGCCAGCTCACCACTATACGGGAATGAAAAACTGTTTTTT
TRBD2 TRBJ2-7 TRBV7-8 - CASSFDAGTRHYEQYF TGTGCCAGCAGCTTCGATGCCGGGACTAGACACTACGAGCAGTACTTC
TRBD1 TRBJ2-7 TRBV28 - CASSFRDRKAREQYF TGTGCCAGCAGTTTCCGGGACAGGAAGGCGAGGGAGCAGTACTTC
TRBD1 TRBJ2-1 TRBV27 once CASRRGQDYNEQFF TGTGCCAGCAGACGCGGACAGGACTACAATGAGCAGTTCTTC
TRBD1 TRBJ1-2 TRBV5-1 once CASSPPGQGASGYTF TGCGCCAGCAGCCCTCCGGGACAGGGAGCCTCGGGCTACACCTTC
- TRBJ1-2 TRBV7-2 - CASSLGGVSGYTF TGTGCCAGCAGCTTAGGGGGGGTCTCTGGCTACACCTTC
- TRBJ2-2 TRBV28 - CASSLWSGGTGELFF TGTGCCAGCAGTTTATGGTCCGGGGGCACCGGGGAGCTGTTTTTT
TRBD2 TRBJ2-1 TRBV6-4 few CASSSGTSEESEQFF TGTGCCAGCAGTTCCGGGACTAGCGAGGAAAGTGAGCAGTTCTTC
TRBD1 TRBJ1-6 TRBV6-2/TRBV6-3 - CASSWGQGNSPLHF TGTGCCAGCAGTTGGGGACAGGGGAATTCACCCCTCCACTTT
- TRBJ1-4 TRBV19 - CASSDQISPTGEKLFF TGTGCCAGCTCGGATCAGATTTCACCCACGGGTGAAAAACTGTTTTTT
TRBD2 TRBJ2-7 TRBV28 few CASSLLSLAGVRAYEQYF TGTGCCAGCAGTTTACTTAGTCTAGCGGGAGTCAGGGCTTACGAGCAGTACTTC
TRBD2 TRBJ2-1 TRBV18 few CASSPRAGELNEQFF TGTGCCAGCTCACCGAGAGCGGGAGAACTAAATGAGCAGTTCTTC
- TRBJ1-5 TRBV7-2 - CASSFQGYGNQPQHF TGTGCCAGCAGCTTTCAGGGATACGGCAATCAGCCCCAGCATTTT
- TRBJ2-3 TRBV19 - CASSIIGAASTDTQYF TGTGCCAGTAGTATCATAGGGGCCGCTAGCACAGATACGCAGTATTTT
- TRBJ2-2 TRBV11-2 once CASSFGGAVTGELFF TGTGCCAGCAGCTTTGGGGGGGCGGTCACCGGGGAGCTGTTTTTT
- TRBJ1-3 TRBV19 - CASSIDRGRGPGNTIYF TGTGCCAGTAGTATAGATCGGGGCAGGGGACCTGGAAACACCATATATTTT